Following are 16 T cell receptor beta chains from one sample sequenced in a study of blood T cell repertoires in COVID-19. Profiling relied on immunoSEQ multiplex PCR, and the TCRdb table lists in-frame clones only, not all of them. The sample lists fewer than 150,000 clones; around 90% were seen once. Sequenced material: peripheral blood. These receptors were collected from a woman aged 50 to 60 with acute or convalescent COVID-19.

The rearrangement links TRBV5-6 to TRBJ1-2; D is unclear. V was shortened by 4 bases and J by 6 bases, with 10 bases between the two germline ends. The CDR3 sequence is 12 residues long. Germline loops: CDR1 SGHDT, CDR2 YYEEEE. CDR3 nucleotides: TGTGCCAGCAGCCTGCGGAACCATGGCTACACCTTC. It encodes CASSLRNHGYTF.

Here the CDR3 DNA reads TGTGCCAGCAGCTTTTCTCAGGGACAGGCTGGCACCTTC. It translates to CASSFSQGQAGTF. The chain uses TRBV11-2 and TRBJ1-2; 8 bases match TRBD1. Germline values: CDR1 SGHAT, CDR2 FQNNGV. This CDR3 has 13 amino acids. J was trimmed by 13 bases and V by 3 bases; bases with no gene match: 10.

The CDR3 protein is CASGLGYNEQFF. In nucleotides, the CDR3 is TGTGCTAGTGGTCTCGGTTACAATGAGCAGTTCTTC. The chain has TRBV12-5 and TRBJ2-1; D gene ambiguous. CDR1 and CDR2 from the germline V gene are LGHNT and FRNRAP. CDR3 size: 12 residues. Trimming cost V 5 bases and J 4 bases, with 6 bases left between them.

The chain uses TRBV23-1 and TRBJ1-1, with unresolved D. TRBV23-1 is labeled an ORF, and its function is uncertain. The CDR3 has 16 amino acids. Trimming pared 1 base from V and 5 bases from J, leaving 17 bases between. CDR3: CASSQFLGSAPTEAFF. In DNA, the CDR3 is TGCGCCAGCAGTCAATTTCTAGGCTCTGCACCAACTGAAGCTTTCTTT.

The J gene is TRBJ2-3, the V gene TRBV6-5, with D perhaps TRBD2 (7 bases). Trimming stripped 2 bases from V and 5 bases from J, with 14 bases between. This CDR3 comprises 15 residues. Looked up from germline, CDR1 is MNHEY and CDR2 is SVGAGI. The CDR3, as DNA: TGTGCCAGCAGTTACACCGCGGGGGCCGTAGATACGCAGTATTTT. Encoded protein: CASSYTAGAVDTQYF.

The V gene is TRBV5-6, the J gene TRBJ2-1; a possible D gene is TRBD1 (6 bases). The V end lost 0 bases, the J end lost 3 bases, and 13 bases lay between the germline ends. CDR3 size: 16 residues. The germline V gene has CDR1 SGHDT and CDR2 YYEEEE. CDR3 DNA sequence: TGTGCCAGCAGCTTGGCAGGGGCCATAATCTACAATGAGCAGTTCTTC. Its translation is CASSLAGAIIYNEQFF. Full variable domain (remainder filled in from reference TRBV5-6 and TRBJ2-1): DAGVTQSPTHLIKTRGQQVTLRCSPKSGHDTVSWYQQALGQGPQFIFQYYEEEERQRGNFPDRFSGHQFPNYSSELNVNALLLGDSALYLCASSLAGAIIYNEQFFGPGTRLTVL.

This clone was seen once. The CDR3 nucleotides are TGTGCCAGCAGCTTAGAGTGGGACTCCGGCTACACCTTC. Protein product: CASSLEWDSGYTF. This sequence joins TRBV7-8 and TRBJ1-2; tentative D call: TRBD1 (5 bases). Germline V gene data show CDR1 as SGHVS and CDR2 as FQNEAQ. This CDR3 has 13 amino acids. Trimming cost V 1 base and J 8 bases, with 11 bases left between them.

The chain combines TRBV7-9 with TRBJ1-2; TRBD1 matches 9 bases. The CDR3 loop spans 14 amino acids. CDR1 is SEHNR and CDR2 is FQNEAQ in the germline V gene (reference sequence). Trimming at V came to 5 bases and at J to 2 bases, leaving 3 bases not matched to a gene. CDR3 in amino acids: CASSPTGGNYGYTF. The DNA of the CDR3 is TGTGCCAGCAGCCCTACAGGGGGCAACTATGGCTACACCTTC.

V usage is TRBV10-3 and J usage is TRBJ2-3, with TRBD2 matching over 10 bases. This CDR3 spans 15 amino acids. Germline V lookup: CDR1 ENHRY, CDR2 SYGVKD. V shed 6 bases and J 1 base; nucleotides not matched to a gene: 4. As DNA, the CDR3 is TGTGCCATCAGCCTAGCGGGAGAGGGCACAGATACGCAGTATTTT. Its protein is CAISLAGEGTDTQYF.

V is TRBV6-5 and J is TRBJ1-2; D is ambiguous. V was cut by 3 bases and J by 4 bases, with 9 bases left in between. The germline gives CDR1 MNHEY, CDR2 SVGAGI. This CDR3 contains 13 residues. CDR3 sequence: CASSYGELYGYTF. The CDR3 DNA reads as TGTGCCAGCAGTTATGGGGAGCTCTATGGCTACACCTTC.

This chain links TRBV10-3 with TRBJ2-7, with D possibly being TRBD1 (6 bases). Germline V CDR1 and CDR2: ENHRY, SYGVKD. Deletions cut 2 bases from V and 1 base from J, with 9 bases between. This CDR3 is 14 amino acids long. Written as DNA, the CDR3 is TGTGCCATCAGTGAGAACAGGGCTTCCTACGAGCAGTACTTC. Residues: CAISENRASYEQYF.

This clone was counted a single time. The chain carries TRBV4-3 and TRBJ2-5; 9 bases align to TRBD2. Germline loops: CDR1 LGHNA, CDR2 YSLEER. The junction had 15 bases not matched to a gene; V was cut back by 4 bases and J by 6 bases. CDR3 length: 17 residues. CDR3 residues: CASSPSRWREGGKTQYF. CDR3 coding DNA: TGCGCCAGCAGCCCCTCCAGATGGCGGGAGGGCGGGAAGACCCAGTACTTC.

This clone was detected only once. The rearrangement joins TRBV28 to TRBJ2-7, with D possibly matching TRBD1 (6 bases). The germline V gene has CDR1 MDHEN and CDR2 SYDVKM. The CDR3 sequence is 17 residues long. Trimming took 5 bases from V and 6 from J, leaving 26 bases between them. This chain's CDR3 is CASSPLGWSPQGGEQYF. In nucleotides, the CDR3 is TGTGCCAGCAGTCCCCTCGGTTGGTCTCCCCAAGGGGGCGAGCAGTACTTC.

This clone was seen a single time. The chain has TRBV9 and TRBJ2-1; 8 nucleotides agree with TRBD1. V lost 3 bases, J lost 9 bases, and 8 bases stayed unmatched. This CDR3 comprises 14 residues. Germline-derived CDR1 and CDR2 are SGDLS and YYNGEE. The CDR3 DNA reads TGTGCCAGCAGCGGACAGGGGAGAAGGGGTGAGCAGTTCTTC. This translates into CASSGQGRRGEQFF. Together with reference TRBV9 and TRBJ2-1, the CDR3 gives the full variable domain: DSGVTQTPKHLITATGQRVTLRCSPRSGDLSVYWYQQSLDQGLQFLIQYYNGEERAKGNILERFSAQQFPDLHSELNLSSLELGDSALYFCASSGQGRRGEQFFGPGTRLTVL.

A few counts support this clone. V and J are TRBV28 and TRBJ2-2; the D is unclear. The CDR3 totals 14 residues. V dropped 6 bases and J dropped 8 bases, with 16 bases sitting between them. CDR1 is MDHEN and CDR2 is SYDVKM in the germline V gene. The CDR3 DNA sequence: TGTGCCAGCAGCCGCCCACTCGTTTTGGGGGAGCTGTTTTTT. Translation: CASSRPLVLGELFF.

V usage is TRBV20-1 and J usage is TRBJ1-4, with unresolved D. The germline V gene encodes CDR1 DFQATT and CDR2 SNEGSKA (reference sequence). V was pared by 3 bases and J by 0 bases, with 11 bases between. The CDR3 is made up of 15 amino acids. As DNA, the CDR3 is TGCAGTGCTAGTCGGGATTTAACAACTAATGAAAAACTGTTTTTT. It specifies CSASRDLTTNEKLFF.